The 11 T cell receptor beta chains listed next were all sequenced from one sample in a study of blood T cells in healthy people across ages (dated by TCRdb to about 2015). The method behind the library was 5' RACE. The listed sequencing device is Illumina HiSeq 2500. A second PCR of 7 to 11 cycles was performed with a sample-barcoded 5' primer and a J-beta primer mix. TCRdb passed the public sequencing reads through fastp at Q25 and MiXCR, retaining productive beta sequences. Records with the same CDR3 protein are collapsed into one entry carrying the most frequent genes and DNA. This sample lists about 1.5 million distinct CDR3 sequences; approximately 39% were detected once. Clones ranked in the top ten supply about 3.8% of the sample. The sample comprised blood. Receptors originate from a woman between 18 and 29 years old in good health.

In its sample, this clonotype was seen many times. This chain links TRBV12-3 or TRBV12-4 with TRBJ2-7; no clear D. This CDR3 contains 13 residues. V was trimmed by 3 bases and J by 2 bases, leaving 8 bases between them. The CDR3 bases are TGTGCCAGCAGTTTTACGGTTCCCTACGAGCAGTACTTC. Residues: CASSFTVPYEQYF.

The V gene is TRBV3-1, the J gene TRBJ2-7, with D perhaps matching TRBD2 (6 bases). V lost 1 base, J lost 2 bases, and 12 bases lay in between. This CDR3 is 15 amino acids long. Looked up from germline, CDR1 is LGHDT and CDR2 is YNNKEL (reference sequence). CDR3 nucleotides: TGTGCCAGCAGCCAAGGGCCTAGCGCCCCCTACGAGCAGTACTTC. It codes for CASSQGPSAPYEQYF.

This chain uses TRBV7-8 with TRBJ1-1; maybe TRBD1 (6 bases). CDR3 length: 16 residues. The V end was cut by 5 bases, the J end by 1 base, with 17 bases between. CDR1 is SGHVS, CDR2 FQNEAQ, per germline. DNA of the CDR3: TGTGCCAGCAGCCTTGGGACCGGGACAAAGAACACTGAAGCTTTCTTT. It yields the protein CASSLGTGTKNTEAFF.

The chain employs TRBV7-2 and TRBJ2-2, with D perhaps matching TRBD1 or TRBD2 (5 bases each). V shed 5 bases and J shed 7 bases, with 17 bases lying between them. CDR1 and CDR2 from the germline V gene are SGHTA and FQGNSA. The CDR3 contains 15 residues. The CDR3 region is CASSPHEGWVGELFF. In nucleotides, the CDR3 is TGTGCCAGCAGCCCTCATGAGGGGTGGGTCGGGGAGCTGTTTTTT.

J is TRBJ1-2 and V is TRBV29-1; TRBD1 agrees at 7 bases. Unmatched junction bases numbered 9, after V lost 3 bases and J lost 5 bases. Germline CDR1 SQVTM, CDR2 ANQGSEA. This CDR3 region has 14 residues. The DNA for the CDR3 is TGCAGCGTTGACAGTTACGGACAGGAATATGGCTACACCTTC. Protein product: CSVDSYGQEYGYTF. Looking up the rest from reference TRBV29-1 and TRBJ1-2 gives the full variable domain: SAVISQKPSRDICQRGTSLTIQCQVDSQVTMMFWYRQQPGQSLTLIATANQGSEATYESGFVIDKFPISRPNLTFSTLTVSNMSPEDSSIYLCSVDSYGQEYGYTFGSGTRLTVV.

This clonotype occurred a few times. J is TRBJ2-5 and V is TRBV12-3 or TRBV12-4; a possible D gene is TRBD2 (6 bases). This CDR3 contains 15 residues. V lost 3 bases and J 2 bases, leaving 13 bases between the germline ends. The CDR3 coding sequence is TGTGCCAGCAGTTTGGAGGGAAGTGGGCAAGAGACCCAGTACTTC. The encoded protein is CASSLEGSGQETQYF.

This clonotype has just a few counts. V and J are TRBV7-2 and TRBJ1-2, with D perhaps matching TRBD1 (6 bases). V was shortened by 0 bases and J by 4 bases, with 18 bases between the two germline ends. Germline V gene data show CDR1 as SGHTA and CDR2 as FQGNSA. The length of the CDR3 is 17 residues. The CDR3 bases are TGTGCCAGCAGCTTAGCATCACAGGGCCGTAAGCCCTATGGCTACACCTTC. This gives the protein CASSLASQGRKPYGYTF.

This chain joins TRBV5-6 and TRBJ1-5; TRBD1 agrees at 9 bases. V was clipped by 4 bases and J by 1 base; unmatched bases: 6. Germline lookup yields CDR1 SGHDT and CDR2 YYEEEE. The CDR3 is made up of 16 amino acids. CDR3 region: CASSRDRAESNQPQHF. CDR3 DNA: TGTGCCAGCAGCCGGGACAGGGCGGAGAGCAATCAGCCCCAGCATTTT. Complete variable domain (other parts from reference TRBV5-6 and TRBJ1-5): DAGVTQSPTHLIKTRGQQVTLRCSPKSGHDTVSWYQQALGQGPQFIFQYYEEEERQRGNFPDRFSGHQFPNYSSELNVNALLLGDSALYLCASSRDRAESNQPQHFGDGTRLSIL.

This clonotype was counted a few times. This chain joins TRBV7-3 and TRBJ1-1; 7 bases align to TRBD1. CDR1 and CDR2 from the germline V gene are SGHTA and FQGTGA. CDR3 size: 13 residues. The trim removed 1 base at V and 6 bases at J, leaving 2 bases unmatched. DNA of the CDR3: TGTGCCAGCAGCTTAAACAGGGGAGCTGAAGCTTTCTTT. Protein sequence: CASSLNRGAEAFF.

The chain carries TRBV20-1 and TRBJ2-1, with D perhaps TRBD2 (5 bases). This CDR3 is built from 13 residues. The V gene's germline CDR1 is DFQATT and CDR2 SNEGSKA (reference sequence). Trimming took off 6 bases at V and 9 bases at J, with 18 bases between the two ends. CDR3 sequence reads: CSATDPWTAEQFF. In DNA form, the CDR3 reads TGCAGTGCAACCGATCCGTGGACTGCTGAGCAGTTCTTC.

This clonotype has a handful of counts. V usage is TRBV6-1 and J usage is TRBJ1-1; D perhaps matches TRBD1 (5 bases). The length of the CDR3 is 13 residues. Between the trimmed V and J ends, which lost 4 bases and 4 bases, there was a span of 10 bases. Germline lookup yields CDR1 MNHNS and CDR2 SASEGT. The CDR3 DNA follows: TGTGCCAGCAGTGCAAGGACAACCACTGAAGCTTTCTTT. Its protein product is CASSARTTTEAFF.